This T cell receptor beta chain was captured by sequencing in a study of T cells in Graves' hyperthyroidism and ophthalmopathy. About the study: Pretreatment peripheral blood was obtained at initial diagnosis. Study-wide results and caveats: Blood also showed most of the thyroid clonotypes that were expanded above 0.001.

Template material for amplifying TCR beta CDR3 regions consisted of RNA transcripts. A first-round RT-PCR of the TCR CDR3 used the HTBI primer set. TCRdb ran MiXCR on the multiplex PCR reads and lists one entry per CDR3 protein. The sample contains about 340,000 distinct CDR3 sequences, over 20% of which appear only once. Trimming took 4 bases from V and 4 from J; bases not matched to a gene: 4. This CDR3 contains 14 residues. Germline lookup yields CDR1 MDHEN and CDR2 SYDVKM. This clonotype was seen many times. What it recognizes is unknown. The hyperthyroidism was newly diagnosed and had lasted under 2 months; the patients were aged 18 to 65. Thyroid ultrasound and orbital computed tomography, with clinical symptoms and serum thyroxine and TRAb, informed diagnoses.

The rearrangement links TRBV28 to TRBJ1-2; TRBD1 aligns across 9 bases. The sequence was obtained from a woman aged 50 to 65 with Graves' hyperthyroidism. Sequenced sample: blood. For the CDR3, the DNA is TGTGCCAGCAGTTCAGGGACAGGGAGCTATGGCTACACCTTC. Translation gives CASSSGTGSYGYTF.